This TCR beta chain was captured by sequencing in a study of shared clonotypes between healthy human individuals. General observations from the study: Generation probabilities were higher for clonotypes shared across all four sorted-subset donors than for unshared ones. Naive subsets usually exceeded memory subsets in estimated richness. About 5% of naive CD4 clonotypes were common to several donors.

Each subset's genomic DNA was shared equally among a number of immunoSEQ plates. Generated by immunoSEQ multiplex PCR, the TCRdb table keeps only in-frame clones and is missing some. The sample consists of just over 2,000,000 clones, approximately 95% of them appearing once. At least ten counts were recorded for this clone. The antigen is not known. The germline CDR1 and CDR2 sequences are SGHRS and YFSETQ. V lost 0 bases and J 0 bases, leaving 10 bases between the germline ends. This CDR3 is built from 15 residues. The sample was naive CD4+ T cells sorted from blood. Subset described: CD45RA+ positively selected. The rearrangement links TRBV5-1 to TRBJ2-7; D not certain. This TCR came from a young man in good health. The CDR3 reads CASSLGSTTSYEQYF. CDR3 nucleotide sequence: TGCGCCAGCAGCTTGGGGAGTACGACCTCCTACGAGCAGTACTTC. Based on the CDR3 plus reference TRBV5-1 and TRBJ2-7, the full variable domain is KAGVTQTPRYLIKTRGQQVTLSCSPISGHRSVSWYQQTPGQGLQFLFEYFSETQRNKGNFPGRFSGRQFSNSRSEMNVSTLELGDSALYLCASSLGSTTSYEQYFGPGTRLTVT.